This entry lists 13 T cell receptor beta chains sequenced from one sample in a study of cytomegalovirus exposure and HLA in healthy donors (dated by TCRdb to about 2017). The library relied on the immunoSEQ multiplex PCR assay. A mixture of 60 forward primers for TCR Vbeta segments and 13 reverse primers for TCR Jbeta segments was used in the multiplex PCR. TCRdb holds this immuneACCESS table with in-frame rearrangements only. Some clones are missing; in checked studies, unresolved V genes explain under half, and the rest has no known cause. This specimen's table enumerates fewer than 150,000 clones. Approximately 2.4% of the sample lies in the top ten. The sample was PBMCs. The receptors here all came from a man aged 40-49 years in good health and CMV-seronegative.

The CDR3 sequence is CASVLGAPGTGELFF. In DNA, the CDR3 is TGTGCCAGCGTACTGGGGGCCCCGGGGACCGGGGAGCTGTTTTTT. The genes are TRBV6-5 and TRBJ2-2, with a weak D call TRBD1 (6 bases). Trimming cost V 8 bases and J 5 bases, with 18 bases left between them. This CDR3 contains 15 residues. Germline assignment: CDR1 MNHEY and CDR2 SVGAGI.

The chain links TRBV6-8 to TRBJ2-2; 11 bases align to TRBD1. Germline lookup yields CDR1 MNHGY and CDR2 SAAAGT. This CDR3 region has 15 residues. V was pared by 7 bases and J by 8 bases, with 9 bases of the junction left unmatched. The CDR3 reads CASNLRDRGSGELFF. CDR3 bases: TGTGCCAGCAATCTCCGGGACAGGGGGTCTGGGGAGCTGTTTTTT.

The chain joins TRBV4-1 to TRBJ2-2; D possibly corresponds to TRBD2 (7 bases). With 1 base removed from V and 8 bases from J, the gap between germline ends came to 14 bases. Germline V CDR1 and CDR2: MGHRA, YSYEKL. The CDR3 runs 15 residues. CDR3 protein: CASSQGGGGRGELFF. In DNA, the CDR3 is TGCGCCAGCAGCCAAGGGGGAGGGGGTCGTGGGGAGCTGTTTTTT.

The chain uses TRBV11-1 and TRBJ2-2, with TRBD1 matching over 8 bases. The CDR3 is 13 residues long. The ends lost 5 bases at V and 6 bases at J; junction bases unmatched: 2. Germline V gene sequence: CDR1 SGHAT, CDR2 FQDESV (reference sequence). CDR3 loop: CASSRQGPGELFF. DNA of the CDR3: TGTGCCAGCAGCAGACAGGGGCCCGGGGAGCTGTTTTTT.

This sequence joins TRBV7-3 and TRBJ1-1, with D unclear. V lost 4 bases and J lost 1, with 7 bases in between. CDR1 is SGHTA, CDR2 FQGTGA, per germline. The CDR3 loop spans 13 amino acids. The CDR3 DNA follows: TGTGCCAGCAGCTCTGACACGAACACTGAAGCTTTCTTT. It encodes CASSSDTNTEAFF.

This rearrangement joins TRBV2 to TRBJ2-7, with TRBD2 identical over 9 bases. Trimming cost V 6 bases and J 0 bases; bases outside gene matches: 9. CDR1 is SNHLY and CDR2 is FYNNEI in the germline V gene. This CDR3 has 16 amino acids. The CDR3 loop reads CASSPLGSGGSYEQYF. For the CDR3, the DNA is TGTGCCAGCAGCCCCCTTGGTAGCGGGGGCTCCTACGAGCAGTACTTC.

This sequence joins TRBV6-6 and TRBJ1-1; the D gene is possibly TRBD1 (6 bases). The germline V and J ends were trimmed by 7 bases and 4 bases, with 16 bases remaining between them. The CDR3 runs to 14 residues. Germline V gene data show CDR1 as MNHNY and CDR2 as SVGAGI (reference sequence). CDR3: CASIKQGSGTEAFF. In DNA form, the CDR3 reads TGTGCCAGCATTAAACAGGGCTCGGGCACTGAAGCTTTCTTT.

This chain joins TRBV10-3 and TRBJ2-3; D might be TRBD1 (5 bases). Between the trimmed V and J ends, which lost 3 bases and 1 base, there was a span of 14 bases. The CDR3 contains 16 residues. The germline gives CDR1 ENHRY, CDR2 SYGVKD. The CDR3 is CAISDRGLSGTDTQYF. CDR3 DNA sequence: TGTGCCATCAGTGATAGGGGATTATCGGGCACAGATACGCAGTATTTT.

The chain has TRBV10-1 and TRBJ1-3; 12 bases match TRBD1. The J segment lost 2 bases and the V segment lost 8 bases, leaving 4 bases of the junction unmatched. The CDR3 contains 15 residues. CDR1 is WNHNN, CDR2 SYGVQD, per germline (reference sequence). The CDR3 sequence: CASGGQGATGNTIYF. The CDR3 coding sequence is TGCGCCAGCGGGGGACAGGGGGCGACTGGAAACACCATATATTTT.

The chain joins TRBV7-3 to TRBJ2-1; 7 nucleotides agree with TRBD1. V shed 3 bases and J 2 bases; nucleotides not matched to a gene: 4. The length of the CDR3 is 15 residues. Per the germline V gene, CDR1 is SGHTA and CDR2 is FQGTGA. The CDR3 loop reads CASSFSGTAYNEQFF. The CDR3 DNA reads as TGTGCCAGCAGCTTCTCCGGGACAGCCTACAATGAGCAGTTCTTC.

J is TRBJ2-7 and V is TRBV7-2; 8 nucleotides agree with TRBD1. The CDR3 has 13 amino acids. The J segment lost 3 bases and the V segment lost 5 bases, leaving 3 bases of the junction unmatched. Germline CDR1 SGHTA, CDR2 FQGNSA. In DNA, the CDR3 is TGTGCCAGCAGCGCGGGGACAGGCTACGAGCAGTACTTC. It is translated as CASSAGTGYEQYF.

The J gene is TRBJ1-6, the V gene TRBV5-4; D remains unclear. V was shortened by 0 bases and J by 8 bases, with 6 bases between the two germline ends. The CDR3 is 13 residues long. Germline lookup yields CDR1 SGHNT and CDR2 YYREEE (reference sequence). Written as DNA, the CDR3 is TGTGCCAGCAGCTTGGAACTAGATTCACCCCTCCACTTT. It translates to CASSLELDSPLHF.

V usage is TRBV19 and J usage is TRBJ2-5, with no clear D. The CDR3 has 12 amino acids. Germline CDR1 reads LNHDA; CDR2 reads SQIVND (reference sequence). Trimming left V 4 bases short and J 5 bases short, with 8 bases between. CDR3 region: CASSKSDETQYF. For the CDR3, the DNA is TGTGCCAGTAGTAAGAGCGACGAGACCCAGTACTTC.